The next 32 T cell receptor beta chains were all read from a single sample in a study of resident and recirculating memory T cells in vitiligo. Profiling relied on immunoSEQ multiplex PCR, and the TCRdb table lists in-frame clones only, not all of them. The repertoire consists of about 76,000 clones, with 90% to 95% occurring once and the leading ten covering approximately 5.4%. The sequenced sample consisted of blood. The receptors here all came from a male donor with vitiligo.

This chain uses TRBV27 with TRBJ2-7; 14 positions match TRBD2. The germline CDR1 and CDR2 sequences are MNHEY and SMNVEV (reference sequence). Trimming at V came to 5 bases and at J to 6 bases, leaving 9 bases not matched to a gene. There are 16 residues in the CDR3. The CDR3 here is CASSPRLAGGLLEQYF. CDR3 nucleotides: TGTGCCAGCAGTCCCCGACTAGCGGGAGGGCTACTCGAGCAGTACTTC.

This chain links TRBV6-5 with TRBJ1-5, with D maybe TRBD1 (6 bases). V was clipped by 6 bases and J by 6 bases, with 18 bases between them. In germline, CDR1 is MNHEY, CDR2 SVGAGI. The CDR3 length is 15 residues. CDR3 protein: CASRAWGGAGQPQHF. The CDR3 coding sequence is TGTGCCAGCAGGGCGTGGGGGGGCGCCGGTCAGCCCCAGCATTTT.

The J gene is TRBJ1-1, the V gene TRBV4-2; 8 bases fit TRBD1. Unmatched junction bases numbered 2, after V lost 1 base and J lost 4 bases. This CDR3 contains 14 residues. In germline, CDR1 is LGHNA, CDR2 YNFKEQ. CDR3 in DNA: TGTGCCAGCAGCCAAGCCACAGGGGGCACTGAAGCTTTCTTT. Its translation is CASSQATGGTEAFF.

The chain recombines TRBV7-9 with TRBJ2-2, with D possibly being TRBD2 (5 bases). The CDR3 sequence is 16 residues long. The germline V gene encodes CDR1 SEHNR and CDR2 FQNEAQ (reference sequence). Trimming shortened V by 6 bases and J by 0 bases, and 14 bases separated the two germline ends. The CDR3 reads CASRNRGSPNTGELFF. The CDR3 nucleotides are TGTGCCAGCAGAAATCGAGGGAGCCCGAACACCGGGGAGCTGTTTTTT.

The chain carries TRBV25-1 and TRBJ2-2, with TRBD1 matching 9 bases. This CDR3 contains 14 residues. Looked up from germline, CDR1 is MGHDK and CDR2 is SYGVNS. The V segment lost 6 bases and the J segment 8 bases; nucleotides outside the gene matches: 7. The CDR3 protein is CASRGQGILGELFF. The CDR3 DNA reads TGTGCCAGCAGGGGACAGGGTATCCTAGGGGAGCTGTTTTTT.

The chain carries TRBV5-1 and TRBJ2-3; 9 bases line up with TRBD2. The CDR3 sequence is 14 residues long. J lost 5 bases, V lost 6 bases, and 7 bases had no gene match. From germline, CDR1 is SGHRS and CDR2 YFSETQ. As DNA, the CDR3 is TGCGCCAGCAAAGGTCTAGCGGGAAGAGATACGCAGTATTTT. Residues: CASKGLAGRDTQYF. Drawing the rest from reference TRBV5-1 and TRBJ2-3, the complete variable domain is KAGVTQTPRYLIKTRGQQVTLSCSPISGHRSVSWYQQTPGQGLQFLFEYFSETQRNKGNFPGRFSGRQFSNSRSEMNVSTLELGDSALYLCASKGLAGRDTQYFGPGTRLTVL.

CDR3 in DNA: TGTGCCAGCTCACCAGGGCAGATGCAGCCCCAGCATTTT. As protein: CASSPGQMQPQHF. V gene TRBV18 combines with J gene TRBJ1-5; no firm D call. Trimming removed 2 bases at V and 7 bases at J, with 9 bases between. CDR1 is KGHSH and CDR2 is LQKENI in the germline V gene. CDR3 length: 13 residues.

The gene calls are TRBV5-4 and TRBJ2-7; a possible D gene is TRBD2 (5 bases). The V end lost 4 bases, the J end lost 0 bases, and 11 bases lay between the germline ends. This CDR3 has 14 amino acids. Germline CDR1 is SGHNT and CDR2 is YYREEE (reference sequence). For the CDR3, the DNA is TGTGCCAGCAGCCGGGATTTTATCTCCTACGAGCAGTACTTC. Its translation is CASSRDFISYEQYF. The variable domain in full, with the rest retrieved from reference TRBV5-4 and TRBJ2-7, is ETGVTQSPTHLIKTRGQQVTLRCSSQSGHNTVSWYQQALGQGPQFIFQYYREEENGRGNFPPRFSGLQFPNYSSELNVNALELDDSALYLCASSRDFISYEQYFGPGTRLTVT.

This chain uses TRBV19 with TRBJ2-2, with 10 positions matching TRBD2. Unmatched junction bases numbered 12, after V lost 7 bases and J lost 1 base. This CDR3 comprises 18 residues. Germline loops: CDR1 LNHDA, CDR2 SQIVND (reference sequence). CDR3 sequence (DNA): TGTGCCAGTAACTCCCTCGGGGCTAGCGGGAGGAACACCGGGGAGCTGTTTTTT. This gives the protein CASNSLGASGRNTGELFF.

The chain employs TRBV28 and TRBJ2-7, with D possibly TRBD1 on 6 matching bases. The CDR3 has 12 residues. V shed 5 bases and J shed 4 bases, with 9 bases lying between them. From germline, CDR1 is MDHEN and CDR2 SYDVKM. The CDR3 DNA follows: TGTGCCAGCAGTGATACAGGGTACGAGCAGTACTTC. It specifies CASSDTGYEQYF.

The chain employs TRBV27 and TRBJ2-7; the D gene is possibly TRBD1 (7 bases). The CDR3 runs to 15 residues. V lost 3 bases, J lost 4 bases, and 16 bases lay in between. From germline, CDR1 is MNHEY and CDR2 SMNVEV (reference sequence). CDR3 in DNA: TGTGCCAGCAGTTTTTCAGGGGGGTATGGATACGAGCAGTACTTC. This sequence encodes CASSFSGGYGYEQYF.

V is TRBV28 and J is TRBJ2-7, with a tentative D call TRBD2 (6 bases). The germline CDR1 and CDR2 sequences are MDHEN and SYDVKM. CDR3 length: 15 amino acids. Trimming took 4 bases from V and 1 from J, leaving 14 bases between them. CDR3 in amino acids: CASSWGDTESYEQYF. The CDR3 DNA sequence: TGTGCCAGCAGTTGGGGGGATACCGAGTCCTACGAGCAGTACTTC.

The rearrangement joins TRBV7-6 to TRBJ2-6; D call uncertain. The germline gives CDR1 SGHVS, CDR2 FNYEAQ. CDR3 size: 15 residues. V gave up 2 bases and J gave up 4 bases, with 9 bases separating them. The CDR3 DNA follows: TGTGCCAGCAGCTTATTTAGTTCCGGGGCCAACGTCCTGACTTTC. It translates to CASSLFSSGANVLTF.

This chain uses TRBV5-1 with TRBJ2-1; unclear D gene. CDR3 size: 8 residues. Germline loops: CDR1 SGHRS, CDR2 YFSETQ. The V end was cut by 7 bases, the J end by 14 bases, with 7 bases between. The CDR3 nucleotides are TGCGCCAGCGAGGATAAGTTCTTC. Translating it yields CASEDKFF.

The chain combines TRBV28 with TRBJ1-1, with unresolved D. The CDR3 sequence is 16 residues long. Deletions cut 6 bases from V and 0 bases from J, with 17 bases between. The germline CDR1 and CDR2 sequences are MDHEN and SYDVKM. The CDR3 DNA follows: TGTGCCAGCAGATCGGTGATGCGGGCCCTGAACACTGAAGCTTTCTTT. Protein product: CASRSVMRALNTEAFF.

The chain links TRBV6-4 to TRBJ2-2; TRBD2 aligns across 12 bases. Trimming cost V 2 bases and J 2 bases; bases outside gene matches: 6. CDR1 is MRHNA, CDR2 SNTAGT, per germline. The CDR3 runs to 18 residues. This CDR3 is CASSDLAGGPGNTGELFF. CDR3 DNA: TGTGCCAGCAGTGACCTAGCGGGAGGGCCCGGTAACACCGGGGAGCTGTTTTTT.

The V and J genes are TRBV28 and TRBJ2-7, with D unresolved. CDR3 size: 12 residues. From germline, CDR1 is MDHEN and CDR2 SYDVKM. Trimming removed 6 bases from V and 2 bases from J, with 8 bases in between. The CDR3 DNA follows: TGTGCCAGCAGGGGCAGTACCTACGAGCAGTACTTC. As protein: CASRGSTYEQYF. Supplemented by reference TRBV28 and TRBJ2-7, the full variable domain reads DVKVTQSSRYLVKRTGEKVFLECVQDMDHENMFWYRQDPGLGLRLIYFSYDVKMKEKGDIPEGYSVSREKKERFSLILESASTNQTSMYLCASRGSTYEQYFGPGTRLTVT.

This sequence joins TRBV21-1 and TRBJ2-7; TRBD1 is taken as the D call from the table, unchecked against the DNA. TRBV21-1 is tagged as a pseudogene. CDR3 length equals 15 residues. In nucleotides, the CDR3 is TGTGCCAGGAGTAACCGGGACAGGGGTCGCCACGAGCAGTACTTC. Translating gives CARSNRDRGRHEQYF.

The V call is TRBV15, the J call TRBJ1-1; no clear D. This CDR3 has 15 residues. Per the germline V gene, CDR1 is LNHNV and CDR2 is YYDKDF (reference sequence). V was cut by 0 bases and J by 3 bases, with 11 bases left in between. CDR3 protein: CATSRDAGWDTEAFF. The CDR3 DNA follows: TGTGCCACCAGCAGAGACGCGGGGTGGGACACTGAAGCTTTCTTT. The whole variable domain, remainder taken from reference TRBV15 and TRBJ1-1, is DAMVIQNPRYQVTQFGKPVTLSCSQTLNHNVMYWYQQKSSQAPKLLFHYYDKDFNNEADTPDNFQSRRPNTSFCFLDIRSPGLGDTAMYLCATSRDAGWDTEAFFGQGTRLTVV.

The CDR3, as DNA: TGTGCCTTGTACCTGTCTAGTTGCGAATATGAAGCTTTCTTT. Protein sequence: CALYLSSCEYEAFF. J is TRBJ1-1 and V is TRBV5-3; D remains ambiguous. TRBV5-3 is recorded as an ORF, its role being uncertain. V gave up 10 bases and J gave up 7 bases, with 23 bases separating them. The CDR3 contains 14 residues.

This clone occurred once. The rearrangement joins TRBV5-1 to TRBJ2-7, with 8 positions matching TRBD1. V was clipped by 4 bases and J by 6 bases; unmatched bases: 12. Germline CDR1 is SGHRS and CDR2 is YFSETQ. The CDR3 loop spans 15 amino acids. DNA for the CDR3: TGCGCCAGCAGCCCCAACAGACAGGGGTCAGGCGAGCAGTACTTC. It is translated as CASSPNRQGSGEQYF.

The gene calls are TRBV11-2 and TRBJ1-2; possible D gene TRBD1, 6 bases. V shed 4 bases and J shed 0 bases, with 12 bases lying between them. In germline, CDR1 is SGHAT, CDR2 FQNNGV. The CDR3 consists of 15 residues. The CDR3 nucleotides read TGTGCCAGCAGCTCCCCGAGGACAGCTAACTATGGCTACACCTTC. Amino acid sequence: CASSSPRTANYGYTF.

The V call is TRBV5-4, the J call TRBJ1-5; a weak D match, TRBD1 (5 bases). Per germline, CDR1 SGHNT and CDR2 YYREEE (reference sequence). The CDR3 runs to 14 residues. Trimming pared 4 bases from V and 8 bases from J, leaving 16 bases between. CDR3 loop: CASSGGVAGEPQHF. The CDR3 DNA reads TGTGCCAGCAGCGGGGGGGTTGCTGGGGAGCCCCAGCATTTT.

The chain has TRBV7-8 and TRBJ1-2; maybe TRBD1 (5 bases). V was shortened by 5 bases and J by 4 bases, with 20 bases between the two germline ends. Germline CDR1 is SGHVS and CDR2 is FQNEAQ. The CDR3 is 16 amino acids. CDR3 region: CASSQGGAGLFYGYTF. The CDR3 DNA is TGTGCCAGCAGCCAGGGTGGGGCAGGGTTGTTCTATGGCTACACCTTC.

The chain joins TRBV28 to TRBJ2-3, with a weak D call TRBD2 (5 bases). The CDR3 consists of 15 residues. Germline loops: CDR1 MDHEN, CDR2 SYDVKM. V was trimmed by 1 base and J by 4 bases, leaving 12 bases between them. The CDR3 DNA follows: TGTGCCAGCAGTTTATACGGGATGAAGGCAGATACGCAGTATTTT. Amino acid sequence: CASSLYGMKADTQYF.

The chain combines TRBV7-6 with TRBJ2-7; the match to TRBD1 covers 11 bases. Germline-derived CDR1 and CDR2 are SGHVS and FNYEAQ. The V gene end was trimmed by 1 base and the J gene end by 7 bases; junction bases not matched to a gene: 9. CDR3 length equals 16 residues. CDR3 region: CASSLVMGQGVGEQYF. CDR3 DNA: TGTGCCAGCAGCTTAGTAATGGGACAGGGGGTTGGGGAGCAGTACTTC.

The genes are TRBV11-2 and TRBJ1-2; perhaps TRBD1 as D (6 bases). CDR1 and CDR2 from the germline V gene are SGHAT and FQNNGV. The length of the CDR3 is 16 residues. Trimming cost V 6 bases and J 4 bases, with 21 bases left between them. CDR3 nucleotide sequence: TGTGCCAGCAGACATTTTACAGGGCCCCTCGGCTATGGCTACACCTTC. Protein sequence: CASRHFTGPLGYGYTF.

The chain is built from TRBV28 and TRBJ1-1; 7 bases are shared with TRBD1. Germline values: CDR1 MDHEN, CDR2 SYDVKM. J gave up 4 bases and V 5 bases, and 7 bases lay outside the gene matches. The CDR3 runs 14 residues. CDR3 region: CASSVGTASTEAFF. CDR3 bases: TGTGCCAGCAGTGTGGGGACAGCAAGCACTGAAGCTTTCTTT.

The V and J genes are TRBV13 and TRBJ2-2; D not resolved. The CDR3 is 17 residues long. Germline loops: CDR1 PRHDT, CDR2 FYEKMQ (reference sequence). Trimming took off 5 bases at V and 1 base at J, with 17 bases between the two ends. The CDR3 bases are TGTGCCAGCAGCCTACCGCGTGGCAGGTGGAACACCGGGGAGCTGTTTTTT. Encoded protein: CASSLPRGRWNTGELFF.

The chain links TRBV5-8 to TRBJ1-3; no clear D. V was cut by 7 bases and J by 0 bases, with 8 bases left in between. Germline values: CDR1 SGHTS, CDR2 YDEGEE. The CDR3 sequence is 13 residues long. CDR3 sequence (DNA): TGTGCCAGCGGGAGGTACTCTGGAAACACCATATATTTT. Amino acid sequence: CASGRYSGNTIYF.

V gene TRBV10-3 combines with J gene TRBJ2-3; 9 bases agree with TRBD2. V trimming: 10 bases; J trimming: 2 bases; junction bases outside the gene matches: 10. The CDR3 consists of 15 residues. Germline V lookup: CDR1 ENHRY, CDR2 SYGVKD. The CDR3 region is CATSKTSGDTDTQYF. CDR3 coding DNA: TGTGCCACCTCGAAGACTAGCGGAGACACAGATACGCAGTATTTT.

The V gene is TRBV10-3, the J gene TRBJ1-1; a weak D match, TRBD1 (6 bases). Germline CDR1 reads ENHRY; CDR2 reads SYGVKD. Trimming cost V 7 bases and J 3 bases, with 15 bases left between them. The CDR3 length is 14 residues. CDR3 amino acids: CAIKPGVVDTEAFF. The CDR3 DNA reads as TGTGCCATCAAGCCAGGGGTAGTGGACACTGAAGCTTTCTTT.